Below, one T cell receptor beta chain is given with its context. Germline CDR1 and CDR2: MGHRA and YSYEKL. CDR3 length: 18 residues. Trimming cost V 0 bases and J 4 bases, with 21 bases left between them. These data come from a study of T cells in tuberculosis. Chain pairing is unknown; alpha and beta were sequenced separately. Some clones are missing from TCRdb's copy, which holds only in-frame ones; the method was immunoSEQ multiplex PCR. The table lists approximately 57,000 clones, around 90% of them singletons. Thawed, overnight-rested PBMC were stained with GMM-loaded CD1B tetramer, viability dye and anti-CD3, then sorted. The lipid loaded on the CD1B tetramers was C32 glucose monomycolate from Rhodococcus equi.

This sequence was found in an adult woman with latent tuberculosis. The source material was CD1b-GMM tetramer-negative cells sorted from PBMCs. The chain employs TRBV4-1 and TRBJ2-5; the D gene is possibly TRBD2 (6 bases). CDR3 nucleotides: TGCGCCAGCAGCCAAGATGGGGGGATACGATGGAGTCGAGAGACCCAGTACTTC. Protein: CASSQDGGIRWSRETQYF.